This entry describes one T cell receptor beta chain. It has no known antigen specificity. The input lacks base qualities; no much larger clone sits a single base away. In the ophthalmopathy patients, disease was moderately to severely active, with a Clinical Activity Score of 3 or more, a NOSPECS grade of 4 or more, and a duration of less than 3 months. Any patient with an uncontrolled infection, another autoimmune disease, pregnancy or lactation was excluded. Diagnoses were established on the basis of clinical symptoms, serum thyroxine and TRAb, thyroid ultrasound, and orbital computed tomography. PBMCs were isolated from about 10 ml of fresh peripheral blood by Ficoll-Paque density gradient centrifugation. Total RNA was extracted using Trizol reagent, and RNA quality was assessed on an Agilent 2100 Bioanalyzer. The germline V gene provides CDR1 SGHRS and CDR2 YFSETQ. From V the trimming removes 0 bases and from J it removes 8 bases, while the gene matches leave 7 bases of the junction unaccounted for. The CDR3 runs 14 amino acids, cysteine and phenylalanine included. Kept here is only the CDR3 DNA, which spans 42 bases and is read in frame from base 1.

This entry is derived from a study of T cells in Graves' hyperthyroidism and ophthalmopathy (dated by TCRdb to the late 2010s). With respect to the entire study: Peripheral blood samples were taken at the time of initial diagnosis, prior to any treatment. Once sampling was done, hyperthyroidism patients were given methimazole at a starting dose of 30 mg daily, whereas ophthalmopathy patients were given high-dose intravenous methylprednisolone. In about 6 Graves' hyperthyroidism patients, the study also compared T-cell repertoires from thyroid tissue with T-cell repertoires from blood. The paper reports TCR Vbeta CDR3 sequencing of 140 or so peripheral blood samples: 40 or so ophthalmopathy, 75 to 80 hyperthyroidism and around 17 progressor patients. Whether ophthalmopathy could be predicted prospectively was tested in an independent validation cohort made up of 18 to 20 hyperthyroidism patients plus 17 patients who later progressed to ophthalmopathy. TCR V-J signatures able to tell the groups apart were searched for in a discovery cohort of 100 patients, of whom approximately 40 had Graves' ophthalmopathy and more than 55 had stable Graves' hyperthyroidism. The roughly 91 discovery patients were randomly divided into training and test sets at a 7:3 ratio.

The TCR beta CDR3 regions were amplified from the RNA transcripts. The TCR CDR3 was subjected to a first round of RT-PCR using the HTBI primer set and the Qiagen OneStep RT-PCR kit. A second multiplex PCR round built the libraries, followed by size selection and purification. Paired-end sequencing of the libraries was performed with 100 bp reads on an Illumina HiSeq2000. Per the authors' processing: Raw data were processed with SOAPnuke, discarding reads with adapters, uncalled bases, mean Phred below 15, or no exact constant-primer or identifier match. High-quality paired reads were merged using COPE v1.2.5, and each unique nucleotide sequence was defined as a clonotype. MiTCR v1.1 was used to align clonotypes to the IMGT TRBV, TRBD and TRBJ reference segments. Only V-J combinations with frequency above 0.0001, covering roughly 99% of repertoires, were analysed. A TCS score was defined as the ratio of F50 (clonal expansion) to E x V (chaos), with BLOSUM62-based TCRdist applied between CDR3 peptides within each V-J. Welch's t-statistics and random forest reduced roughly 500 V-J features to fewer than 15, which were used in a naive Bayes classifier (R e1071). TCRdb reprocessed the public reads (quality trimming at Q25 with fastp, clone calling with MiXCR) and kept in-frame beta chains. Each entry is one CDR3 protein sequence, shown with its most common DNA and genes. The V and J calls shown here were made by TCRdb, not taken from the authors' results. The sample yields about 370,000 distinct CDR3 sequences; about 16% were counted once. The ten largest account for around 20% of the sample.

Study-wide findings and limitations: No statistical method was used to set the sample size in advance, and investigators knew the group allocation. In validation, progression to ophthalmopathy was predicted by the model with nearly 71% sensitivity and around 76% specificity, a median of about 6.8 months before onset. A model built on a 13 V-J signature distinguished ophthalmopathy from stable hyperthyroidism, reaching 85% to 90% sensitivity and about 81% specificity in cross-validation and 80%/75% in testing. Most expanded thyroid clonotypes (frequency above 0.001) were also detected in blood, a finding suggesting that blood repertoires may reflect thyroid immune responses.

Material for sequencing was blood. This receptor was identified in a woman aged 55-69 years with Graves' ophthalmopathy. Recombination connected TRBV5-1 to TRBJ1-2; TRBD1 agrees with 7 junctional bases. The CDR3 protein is CASSLDLTGFGYTF. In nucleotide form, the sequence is TGCGCCAGCAGCTTGGACCTGACAGGGTTCGGCTACACCTTC.